The sample holds one count of the clone carrying this TCR beta chain. The data belong to a study of blood T cell repertoires in COVID-19. V lost 6 bases and J lost 6, with 11 bases in between. Germline lookup yields CDR1 SGHTA and CDR2 FQGNSA. CDR3 length: 13 amino acids. Assay used: immunoSEQ multiplex PCR; TCRdb lists only in-frame clones, some missing. The sample includes about 220,000 clones, 82% of them seen just once. The specimen sequenced was PBMCs or T cells enriched from blood (not recorded which). The receptor comes from a woman in her sixties or seventies who had recovered from COVID-19. This rearrangement joins TRBV7-2 to TRBJ2-2, with D possibly TRBD1 on 6 matching bases. The CDR3, as DNA: TGTGCCAGCAGGTGGACAGTAGCCGGGGAGCTGTTTTTT. Protein: CASRWTVAGELFF.